Included here is one T cell receptor beta chain sequence, with context. The record originates from a study of blood T cell repertoires in COVID-19. For the study at large: Researchers got acute and convalescent COVID-19 samples from the United States, Italy and Spain. From T cells, B-cell-depleted T cells, or PBMCs came the material, which was cDNA or gDNA.

Using immunoSEQ multiplex PCR, the repertoire was profiled, and TCRdb retains in-frame clones only, with some absent. This sample carries under 200,000 clones, over 80% of them seen once, and the ten largest clones take about 10%. This TCR came from a woman at least 80 years old with active or convalescent COVID-19. The sample consisted of peripheral blood.

The CDR3 sequence is CASSSGTSRPTDTQYF. As DNA, the CDR3 is TGTGCCAGCAGTTCAGGGACATCAAGACCCACAGATACGCAGTATTTT. V and J are TRBV27 and TRBJ2-3; maybe TRBD1 (6 bases). The CDR3 loop spans 16 amino acids. Germline V gene sequence: CDR1 MNHEY, CDR2 SMNVEV (reference sequence). V shed 4 bases and J shed 2 bases, with 16 bases lying between them.